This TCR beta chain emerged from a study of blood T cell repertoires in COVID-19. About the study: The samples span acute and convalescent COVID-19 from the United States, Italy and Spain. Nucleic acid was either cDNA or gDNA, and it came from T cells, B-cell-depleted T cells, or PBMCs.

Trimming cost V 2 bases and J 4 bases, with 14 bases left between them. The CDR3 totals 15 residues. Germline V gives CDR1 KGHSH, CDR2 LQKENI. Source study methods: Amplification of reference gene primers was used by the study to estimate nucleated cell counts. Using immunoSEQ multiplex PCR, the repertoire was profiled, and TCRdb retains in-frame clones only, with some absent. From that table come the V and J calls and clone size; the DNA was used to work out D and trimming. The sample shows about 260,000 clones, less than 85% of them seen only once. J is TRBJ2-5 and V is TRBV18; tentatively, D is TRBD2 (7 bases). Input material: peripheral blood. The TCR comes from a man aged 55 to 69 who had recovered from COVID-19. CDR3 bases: TGTGCCAGCTCACCAGCGGGGGCGCGGGGAGAGACCCAGTACTTC. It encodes CASSPAGARGETQYF.